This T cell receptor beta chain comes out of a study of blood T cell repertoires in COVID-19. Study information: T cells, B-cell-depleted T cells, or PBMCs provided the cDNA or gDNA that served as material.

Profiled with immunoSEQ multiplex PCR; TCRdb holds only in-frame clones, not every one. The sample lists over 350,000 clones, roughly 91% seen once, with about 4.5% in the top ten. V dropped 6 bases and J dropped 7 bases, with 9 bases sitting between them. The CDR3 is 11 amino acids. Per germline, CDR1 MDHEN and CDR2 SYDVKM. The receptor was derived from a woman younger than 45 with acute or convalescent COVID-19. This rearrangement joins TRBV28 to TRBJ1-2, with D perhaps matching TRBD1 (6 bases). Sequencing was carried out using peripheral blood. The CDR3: CASRDRIGYTF. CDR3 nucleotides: TGTGCCAGCAGGGACAGAATTGGCTACACCTTC.